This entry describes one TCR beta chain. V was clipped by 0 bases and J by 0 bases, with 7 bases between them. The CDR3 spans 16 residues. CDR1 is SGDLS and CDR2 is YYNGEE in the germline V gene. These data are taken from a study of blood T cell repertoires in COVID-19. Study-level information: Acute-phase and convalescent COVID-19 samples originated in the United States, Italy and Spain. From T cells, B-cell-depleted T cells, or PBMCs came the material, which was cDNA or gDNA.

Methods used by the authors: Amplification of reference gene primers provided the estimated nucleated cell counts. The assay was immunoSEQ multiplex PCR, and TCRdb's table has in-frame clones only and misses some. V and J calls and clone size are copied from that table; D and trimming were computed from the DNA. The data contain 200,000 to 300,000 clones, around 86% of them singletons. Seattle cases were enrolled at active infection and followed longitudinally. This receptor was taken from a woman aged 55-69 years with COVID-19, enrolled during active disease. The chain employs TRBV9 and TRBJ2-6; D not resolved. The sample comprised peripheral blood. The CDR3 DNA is TGTGCCAGCAGCGTAGCTTTTCGCTCTGGGGCCAACGTCCTGACTTTC. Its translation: CASSVAFRSGANVLTF.